This T cell receptor (beta chain) is from a study of shared T cell receptors in the human thymus (TCRdb year 2021). A note on the overall study: The study examined how self-reactive, shared T-cell receptor alpha chains are generated in the human thymus.

The germline V gene encodes CDR1 SGHRS and CDR2 YFSETQ. The CDR3 holds 16 amino acids from the cysteine to the phenylalanine. The kept DNA is CDR3 alone, 48 bases in frame from the first base. V ends up 0 bases short and J 4 bases short, with an unmatched junction base count of 4. The receptor library was made with the immunoSEQ multiplex PCR assay. TCRdb retrieved this table from immuneACCESS and kept in-frame rearrangements only. Not all clones are present; in checked studies, unresolved V genes account for under half, and no reason is known for the remainder. The sample table lists hundreds of thousands of clones, around 89% of them with a count of one. Over 0.008% of the sample belongs to the ten largest clones. Concerning this clone itself: Its target antigen remains unknown. Base qualities are not provided; no much larger clone lies one nucleotide away.

This sample also belongs to another study, concerning human thymus T cells. The second source states: Immunologically healthy infants undergoing open corrective cardiac surgery for congenital heart defects in Finland were used as donors. The thymus tissue came from surgical resects taken out during corrective cardiac surgery. Both the thymic and the peripheral blood repertoires appeared to show biased V and J gene segment usage. According to the related research, thymic TCR repertoires were highly overlapping among unrelated individuals. The study used 7 to 9 infant thymus samples plus four related peripheral blood samples to characterize TCR alpha and beta repertoires. Donor ages ranging from about 6 to 244 days were recorded, and roughly six male and two female infants were included in the cohort. Thymocytes were freed from the tissue by mechanical means and kept at -70 degrees C as pellets of roughly 9-30 million cells. A QIAsymphony instrument was used to extract genomic DNA from the frozen cell pellets. Using the immunoSEQ multiplex PCR assay, the TCRB and TCRAD loci were amplified from a standardized quantity of quality-controlled genomic DNA. The amplicons covered the V(D)J region and were long enough to include the CDR3 and to identify the V and J genes. Amplicon sequencing was performed on an Illumina platform through the commercial immunoSEQ service. Corrections for primer bias and sequencing errors followed previously described methods, while TCRAD and TCRB definitions were based on the IMGT database. Repertoires were analysed with immunoSEQ Analyzer 3.0 and VDJTools, covering basic statistics, V/J segment usage, diversity estimates, rarefaction and pairwise overlap. Diversity was estimated using the Chao1, ChaoE, Efron-Thisted, Shannon and inverse Simpson indices, and was also estimated on datasets down-sampled to the size of the smallest sample. Repertoire overlap was determined by strict matching of CDR3 nucleotide sequence, V gene and J gene, and Jaccard-based multidimensional scaling clustering was applied. On average, approximately 790,000 unique TCRB clonotypes were obtained from thymus samples, compared with 70,000 to 100,000 from blood samples.

The sequence derives from a boy under two years old with a congenital heart defect. Donor details come from another sample of the same person, matched by shared clones. The chain joins TRBV5-1 to TRBJ2-2; 9 central nucleotides agree with TRBD2. Sequencing was performed on thymocytes. The base sequence is TGCGCCAGCAGCTTGGTAGCGGGAGACGGCACCGGGGAGCTGTTTTTT. Protein translation: CASSLVAGDGTGELFF.